The 7 T cell receptor beta chains below come from one sample, sequenced in a study of T cell responses to AZD1222 COVID-19 vaccine. Sequencing was performed with immunoSEQ multiplex PCR; in TCRdb, only in-frame clones are kept and a portion is missing. Counted here are roughly 97,000 clones, around 89% occurring once; the ten biggest clones make up approximately 7%. The sample was peripheral blood, taken on day 0 of AZD1222 vaccination. These receptors all come from an adult in good health.

This chain connects TRBV5-4 to TRBJ2-3; D may be TRBD2 (6 bases). V was clipped by 0 bases and J by 1 base, with 12 bases between them. Germline V lookup: CDR1 SGHNT, CDR2 YYREEE (reference sequence). The CDR3 extends over 16 amino acids. The CDR3 sequence is CASSLGLVGGTDTQYF. Written as DNA, the CDR3 is TGTGCCAGCAGCTTGGGACTAGTAGGCGGCACAGATACGCAGTATTTT. Combining the CDR3 with reference TRBV5-4 and TRBJ2-3 gives the whole variable domain ETGVTQSPTHLIKTRGQQVTLRCSSQSGHNTVSWYQQALGQGPQFIFQYYREEENGRGNFPPRFSGLQFPNYSSELNVNALELDDSALYLCASSLGLVGGTDTQYFGPGTRLTVL.

The V and J genes are TRBV9 and TRBJ2-3, with D maybe TRBD2 (5 bases). There are 14 residues in the CDR3. V gave up 2 bases and J gave up 4 bases, with 11 bases separating them. The germline gives CDR1 SGDLS, CDR2 YYNGEE. The CDR3 DNA reads TGTGCCAGCAGCGTCACCTCTAGCCCAGATACGCAGTATTTT. Its protein product is CASSVTSSPDTQYF.

J is TRBJ2-2 and V is TRBV19; D gene uncertain. Looked up from germline, CDR1 is LNHDA and CDR2 is SQIVND (reference sequence). V lost 5 bases and J 6 bases, leaving 4 bases between the germline ends. The CDR3 consists of 11 residues. The CDR3 protein is CASSWSGELFF. The CDR3 bases are TGTGCCAGTAGTTGGTCCGGGGAGCTGTTTTTT.

The chain combines TRBV10-3 with TRBJ2-5; D is possibly TRBD1 or TRBD2 (7 bases each). This CDR3 region has 15 residues. CDR1 is ENHRY, CDR2 SYGVKD, per germline. Trimming shortened V by 6 bases and J by 5 bases, and 19 bases separated the two germline ends. The CDR3 DNA follows: TGTGCCATCAGCAGAGGGGGCCAGGGAGGGGAGACCCAGTACTTC. This translates into CAISRGGQGGETQYF.

As to this clone: Other DNA sequences in this sample translate to the same CDR3. The chain has TRBV5-4 and TRBJ1-2; TRBD1 agrees at 8 bases. The J segment lost 2 bases and the V segment lost 0 bases, leaving 0 bases of the junction unmatched. Germline CDR1 reads SGHNT; CDR2 reads YYREEE (reference sequence). The CDR3 has 14 residues. The CDR3 sequence: CASSLGQGNYGYTF. The CDR3 region has the DNA TGTGCCAGCAGCTTGGGACAGGGGAACTATGGCTACACCTTC.

Comments on this clone: This sequence may be a read error, since a much larger clone differs from it by one base. This sequence joins TRBV15 and TRBJ1-1; perhaps TRBD1 as D (6 bases). CDR3 size: 15 residues. V dropped 0 bases and J dropped 7 bases, with 15 bases sitting between them. The germline CDR1 and CDR2 sequences are LNHNV and YYDKDF (reference sequence). CDR3 bases: TGTGCCACCAGCAGAGATTTATGGGGGCCCATTGAAGCTTTCTTT. Translation: CATSRDLWGPIEAFF. The whole variable domain, filled in from reference TRBV15 and TRBJ1-1, reads DAMVIQNPRYQVTQFGKPVTLSCSQTLNHNVMYWYQQKSSQAPKLLFHYYDKDFNNEADTPDNFQSRRPNTSFCFLDIRSPGLGDTAMYLCATSRDLWGPIEAFFGQGTRLTVV.

The chain has TRBV7-2 and TRBJ2-3; 10 nucleotides line up with TRBD2. V lost 2 bases and J lost 2; bases outside the gene matches: 7. This CDR3 has 17 residues. Germline V gene sequence: CDR1 SGHTA, CDR2 FQGNSA. The CDR3 DNA reads TGTGCCAGCAGCTTACGTAGCGGGGGGACGGACACAGATACGCAGTATTTT. Protein product: CASSLRSGGTDTDTQYF.